One and the same sample provided the 22 T cell receptor beta chains below, sequenced in a study of identical twins. TCRdb used MiXCR to reprocess the 5' RACE reads, holding one entry per CDR3 protein. The sample consists of about 790,000 distinct CDR3 sequences, around a sixth of them appearing once. These data are also associated with another study on T cells expressing NK-cell markers.

Source material: PBMCs. These receptors originate from a woman in her late teens or twenties in good health.

This clonotype has only one observation. This sequence joins TRBV10-3 and TRBJ2-1; tentatively, D is TRBD1 (6 bases). The germline V gene encodes CDR1 ENHRY and CDR2 SYGVKD. This CDR3 spans 15 amino acids. The ends were cut back, 6 bases at V and 5 bases at J, with 17 bases in the middle. Written as DNA, the CDR3 is TGTGCCATCAGGCTATTGGGACACCTGGACAATGAGCAGTTCTTC. It is translated as CAIRLLGHLDNEQFF.

The chain carries TRBV4-1 and TRBJ2-5; D is unresolved. This CDR3 contains 13 residues. V was clipped by 4 bases and J by 4 bases, with 10 bases between them. CDR1 and CDR2 (germline): MGHRA, YSYEKL. The CDR3 protein is CASSLPGLETQYF. In nucleotides, the CDR3 is TGCGCCAGCAGCCTCCCCGGTTTAGAGACCCAGTACTTC.

The rearrangement links TRBV7-2 to TRBJ2-1, with D unresolved. This CDR3 has 14 amino acids. Germline V gene lookup returns CDR1 SGHTA and CDR2 FQGNSA. Trimming removed 0 bases from V and 7 bases from J, with 10 bases in between. CDR3 in DNA: TGTGCCAGCAGCTTAGCACTCTCTCTAAATGAGCAGTTCTTC. It specifies CASSLALSLNEQFF. The whole variable domain, filled in from reference TRBV7-2 and TRBJ2-1, reads GAGVSQSPSNKVTEKGKDVELRCDPISGHTALYWYRQSLGQGLEFLIYFQGNSAPDKSGLPSDRFSAERTGGSVSTLTIQRTQQEDSAVYLCASSLALSLNEQFFGPGTRLTVL.

This chain joins TRBV5-1 and TRBJ2-5, with D unclear. The CDR3 is made up of 15 amino acids. With 0 bases removed from V and 7 bases from J, the gap between germline ends came to 16 bases. Germline V gene data show CDR1 as SGHRS and CDR2 as YFSETQ. The CDR3 reads CASSLVIVGMRTQYF. CDR3 DNA: TGCGCCAGCAGCTTGGTAATAGTGGGTATGAGGACCCAGTACTTC.

The chain employs TRBV5-1 and TRBJ2-7; D gene ambiguous. Trimming took off 3 bases at V and 3 bases at J, with 13 bases between the two ends. Germline CDR1 and CDR2: SGHRS and YFSETQ. The length of the CDR3 is 14 residues. Here the CDR3 reads CASSSQGSDYEQYF. CDR3 coding DNA: TGCGCCAGCAGCTCCCAAGGCAGCGACTACGAGCAGTACTTC.

This clonotype has more than one count but fewer than ten. The J gene is TRBJ2-7, the V gene TRBV14; D call uncertain. The CDR3 length is 13 residues. Germline CDR1 and CDR2: SGHDN and FVKESK. V was pared by 1 base and J by 4 bases, with 8 bases between. CDR3: CASSQVFPYEQYF. CDR3 coding DNA: TGTGCCAGCAGCCAAGTATTCCCTTACGAGCAGTACTTC.

V usage is TRBV5-1 and J usage is TRBJ2-5; D perhaps matches TRBD1 (6 bases). V was clipped by 4 bases and J by 1 base, with 11 bases between them. The CDR3 totals 14 residues. Germline assignment: CDR1 SGHRS and CDR2 YFSETQ. The CDR3 spells CASSPRDTQETQYF. DNA of the CDR3: TGCGCCAGCAGCCCCCGGGACACCCAAGAGACCCAGTACTTC.

This clonotype was seen a handful of times. J is TRBJ1-1 and V is TRBV20-1, with D possibly matching TRBD1 (5 bases). The CDR3 has 14 amino acids. Between the trimmed V and J ends, which lost 3 bases and 7 bases, there was a span of 18 bases. Germline V gene lookup returns CDR1 DFQATT and CDR2 SNEGSKA (reference sequence). CDR3 sequence reads: CSASLIRGEGEAFF. Here the CDR3 DNA reads TGCAGTGCTAGTCTGATTAGGGGTGAGGGTGAAGCTTTCTTT.

The chain joins TRBV7-8 to TRBJ2-1, with a weak D call TRBD2 (6 bases). The CDR3 length is 17 residues. Germline-derived CDR1 and CDR2 are SGHVS and FQNEAQ. V was trimmed by 3 bases and J by 1 base, leaving 16 bases between them. The DNA for the CDR3 is TGTGCCAGCAGCTTGAACTTCGGGAGAGGGTCCTACAATGAGCAGTTCTTC. It specifies CASSLNFGRGSYNEQFF.

This clonotype appeared once. The chain links TRBV20-1 to TRBJ2-3; 10 bases fit TRBD2. From germline, CDR1 is DFQATT and CDR2 SNEGSKA (reference sequence). The CDR3 totals 19 residues. After removal of 3 bases from V and 5 bases from J, the junction contained 20 bases not matched to a gene. CDR3: CSASPFGERGGGGIDTQYF. CDR3 DNA: TGCAGTGCTAGTCCATTCGGCGAGCGGGGGGGCGGGGGCATAGATACGCAGTATTTT.

This clonotype has a handful of counts. The chain uses TRBV7-9 and TRBJ1-1; D remains unclear. The CDR3 spans 13 residues. V lost 5 bases and J lost 0, with 7 bases in between. Germline CDR1 SEHNR, CDR2 FQNEAQ (reference sequence). The CDR3 nucleotides read TGTGCCAGCAGCCCTCTTTTGAACACTGAAGCTTTCTTT. It yields the protein CASSPLLNTEAFF. The full variable domain, its missing parts supplied by reference TRBV7-9 and TRBJ1-1, is DTGVSQNPRHKITKRGQNVTFRCDPISEHNRLYWYRQTLGQGPEFLTYFQNEAQLEKSRLLSDRFSAERPKGSFSTLEIQRTEQGDSAMYLCASSPLLNTEAFFGQGTRLTVV.

This clonotype appeared a few times. The rearrangement joins TRBV29-1 to TRBJ2-1, with 9 bases lining up with TRBD2. Germline V lookup: CDR1 SQVTM, CDR2 ANQGSEA. The CDR3 extends over 18 amino acids. V lost 4 bases and J lost 5; bases outside the gene matches: 18. This CDR3 reads CSVGRGRGARVSHNEQFF. In DNA, the CDR3 is TGCAGCGTTGGACGCGGGAGGGGCGCTCGGGTGTCCCACAATGAGCAGTTCTTC.

J is TRBJ1-1 and V is TRBV7-6, with unresolved D. Germline-derived CDR1 and CDR2 are SGHVS and FNYEAQ. The CDR3 is 13 amino acids. V was cut by 5 bases and J by 6 bases, with 13 bases left in between. In DNA form, the CDR3 reads TGTGCCAGCAGCCACGGGGTGGGTGCTGAAGCTTTCTTT. Translated, it gives CASSHGVGAEAFF.

This clonotype was recorded a few times. The chain joins TRBV20-1 to TRBJ1-1; no definite D call. CDR3 size: 13 residues. Trimming left V 2 bases short and J 0 bases short, with 7 bases between. The germline CDR1 and CDR2 sequences are DFQATT and SNEGSKA (reference sequence). CDR3 sequence reads: CSARSPVNTEAFF. As DNA, the CDR3 is TGCAGTGCTAGATCCCCTGTGAACACTGAAGCTTTCTTT.

This clonotype has more than one count but fewer than ten. The rearrangement uses TRBV6-1 and TRBJ1-2, with no clear D. Trimming removed 4 bases from V and 5 bases from J, with 20 bases in between. CDR3 length equals 16 residues. Germline V CDR1 and CDR2: MNHNS, SASEGT. The CDR3 sequence: CASSANSRDPFYGYTF. The CDR3 nucleotides read TGTGCCAGCAGTGCCAATTCGCGGGATCCCTTTTATGGCTACACCTTC.

Here the CDR3 DNA reads TGTGCCAGCAGCCAGTTGAGCACAGATACGCAGTATTTT. It specifies CASSQLSTDTQYF. The J gene is TRBJ2-3, the V gene TRBV3-1; D is uncertain. The CDR3 has 13 amino acids. CDR1 is LGHDT, CDR2 YNNKEL, per germline (reference sequence). Trimming pared 3 bases from V and 0 bases from J, leaving 4 bases between.

This clonotype was found many times. Mismatch with germline at one junction end may stem from a read error. The chain combines TRBV20-1 with TRBJ2-7, with D unclear. The length of the CDR3 is 9 residues. Germline V gene data show CDR1 as DFQATT and CDR2 as SNEGSKA (reference sequence). This CDR3 reads CSALSVLDF. Written as DNA, the CDR3 is TGCAGTGCTTTGAGCGTTCTGGACTTC.

The chain recombines TRBV27 with TRBJ1-6; 7 bases agree with TRBD1. Trimming removed 4 bases from V and 9 bases from J; junction bases left unmatched: 6. CDR3 size: 14 residues. Germline V CDR1 and CDR2: MNHEY, SMNVEV (reference sequence). The CDR3 region is CASSSTGPASPLHF. CDR3 sequence (DNA): TGTGCCAGCAGTTCGACAGGGCCTGCTTCACCCCTCCACTTT.

On this clonotype itself: Mismatch with germline at one junction end may stem from a read error. This chain links TRBV7-9 with TRBJ2-5; possibly TRBD1 for D (5 bases). The CDR3 has 12 amino acids. Per germline, CDR1 SEHNR and CDR2 FQNEAQ (reference sequence). The CDR3 nucleotides are TGTGTCAGCGCTAGGGGCCAAGAGACCCAGTACTTC. Residues: CVSARGQETQYF.

This clonotype was recorded many times. Its ends do not fully match the called genes, so a read error is possible. The V gene is TRBV12-3 or TRBV12-4, the J gene TRBJ2-3; D is undetermined. The CDR3 runs to 11 residues. The CDR3 region is CASSLGDTQYF. The CDR3 bases are TGTGCCAGCAGCTTAGGAGATACGCAGTATTTT.

There are a few counts of this clonotype. The gene calls are TRBV6-2 or TRBV6-3 and TRBJ2-7; 11 nucleotides align to TRBD1. This CDR3 is 13 amino acids long. J was trimmed by 3 bases and V by 7 bases; bases with no gene match: 2. The germline V gene encodes CDR1 MNHEY and CDR2 SVGEGT. DNA of the CDR3: TGTGCCAGCAAGGGACAGGGGGTCTACGAGCAGTACTTC. Its protein product is CASKGQGVYEQYF.

This clonotype showed up many times. V usage is TRBV12-3 or TRBV12-4 and J usage is TRBJ2-5; 9 bases align to TRBD1. V lost 6 bases and J lost 5; bases outside the gene matches: 7. The CDR3 has 14 amino acids. In DNA form, the CDR3 reads TGTGCCAGCAGGACAGGGGGTTTTGGGGAGACCCAGTACTTC. It is translated as CASRTGGFGETQYF.